These 15 T cell receptor beta chains share one sample of origin, sequenced in a study of cytomegalovirus exposure and HLA in healthy donors. PCR primers comprised 60 Vbeta and 13 Jbeta primers. Using immunoSEQ multiplex PCR, the repertoire was profiled, and TCRdb retains in-frame clones only, with some absent. The sample has approximately 110,000 clones; about four fifths are singletons. The sample comprised PBMCs. These receptors came from a man under 40 in good health and CMV-seropositive.

V and J are TRBV2 and TRBJ1-5, with 9 bases identical to TRBD1. The CDR3 covers 14 residues. Trimming at V came to 1 base and at J to 6 bases, leaving 1 base not matched to a gene. Looked up from germline, CDR1 is SNHLY and CDR2 is FYNNEI. The CDR3 reads CASSEGTGVQPQHF. The CDR3 nucleotides are TGTGCCAGCAGTGAAGGGACAGGGGTTCAGCCCCAGCATTTT.

This clone appeared once. The chain joins TRBV15 to TRBJ2-1, with 8 bases identical to TRBD2. The trim removed 5 bases at V and 8 bases at J, leaving 14 bases unmatched. The CDR3 is 16 amino acids. In germline, CDR1 is LNHNV, CDR2 YYDKDF (reference sequence). The CDR3 sequence is CATSADAAGGDDEQFF. The CDR3 coding sequence is TGTGCCACCAGCGCCGATGCGGCGGGGGGCGATGATGAGCAGTTCTTC. The complete variable domain, with remaining parts taken from reference TRBV15 and TRBJ2-1, reads DAMVIQNPRYQVTQFGKPVTLSCSQTLNHNVMYWYQQKSSQAPKLLFHYYDKDFNNEADTPDNFQSRRPNTSFCFLDIRSPGLGDTAMYLCATSADAAGGDDEQFFGPGTRLTVL.

The J gene is TRBJ1-3, the V gene TRBV12-5; D is unclear. This CDR3 has 14 amino acids. V was trimmed by 6 bases and J by 4 bases, leaving 13 bases between them. Germline CDR1 LGHNT, CDR2 FRNRAP. The CDR3 loop reads CASGHGESGNTIYF. CDR3 nucleotides: TGTGCTAGTGGCCACGGGGAGTCCGGAAACACCATATATTTT. The full variable domain, its missing parts supplied by reference TRBV12-5 and TRBJ1-3, is DARVTQTPRHKVTEMGQEVTMRCQPILGHNTVFWYRQTMMQGLELLAYFRNRAPLDDSGMPKDRFSAEMPDATLATLKIQPSEPRDSAVYFCASGHGESGNTIYFGEGSWLTVV.

The gene calls are TRBV6-1 and TRBJ2-7, with a weak D call TRBD1 (7 bases). CDR3 length equals 14 residues. V dropped 7 bases and J dropped 2 bases, with 15 bases sitting between them. Germline CDR1 reads MNHNS; CDR2 reads SASEGT. CDR3 coding DNA: TGTGCCAGCACGGAGGGACAGAGGACCTACGAGCAGTACGTC. It is translated as CASTEGQRTYEQYV.

This clone has just one count. The chain uses TRBV4-1 and TRBJ2-1; 11 nucleotides line up with TRBD2. The CDR3 contains 16 residues. J was trimmed by 4 bases and V by 3 bases; bases with no gene match: 5. Germline V lookup: CDR1 MGHRA, CDR2 YSYEKL. CDR3 sequence: CASSQLGLAAYNEQFF. CDR3 nucleotides: TGCGCCAGCAGCCAGCTGGGACTAGCGGCTTACAATGAGCAGTTCTTC.

This clone has more than one count but fewer than ten. The CDR3 DNA follows: TGTGCCAGCTCACCGTTGCGGGTGTACAATGAGCAGTTCTTC. This translates into CASSPLRVYNEQFF. The chain has TRBV18 and TRBJ2-1, with D perhaps matching TRBD2 (5 bases). V was trimmed by 3 bases and J by 4 bases, leaving 10 bases between them. Germline V gene lookup returns CDR1 KGHSH and CDR2 LQKENI. This CDR3 spans 14 amino acids.

This clone showed up just once. V is TRBV15 and J is TRBJ1-4; TRBD1 might be the D (6 bases). The CDR3 totals 16 residues. Trimming removed 0 bases at V and 8 bases at J, with 16 bases between. Germline-derived CDR1 and CDR2 are LNHNV and YYDKDF (reference sequence). The CDR3 DNA follows: TGTGCCACCAGCAGAGATCAAGGATCAGGGGTGGAAAAACTGTTTTTT. As protein: CATSRDQGSGVEKLFF.

This chain uses TRBV6-1 with TRBJ2-4; TRBD1 agrees at 8 bases. After removal of 0 bases from V and 8 bases from J, the junction contained 15 bases not matched to a gene. The CDR3 runs to 18 residues. Per germline, CDR1 MNHNS and CDR2 SASEGT. The CDR3 DNA sequence: TGTGCCAGCAGTGAAGCAAACGACAGGGGTATAGCCTGGGACATTCAGTACTTC. Translated: CASSEANDRGIAWDIQYF.

The gene calls are TRBV2 and TRBJ1-1, with D perhaps matching TRBD1 (6 bases). Germline CDR1 and CDR2: SNHLY and FYNNEI. The CDR3 totals 14 residues. V lost 7 bases to trimming and J lost 0 bases, with 12 bases between them. CDR3 in amino acids: CASNGDTVNTEAFF. In DNA, the CDR3 is TGTGCCAGCAACGGGGACACCGTGAACACTGAAGCTTTCTTT.

V usage is TRBV29-1 and J usage is TRBJ2-5; D is perhaps TRBD2 (6 bases). Trimming removed 6 bases from V and 2 bases from J, with 10 bases in between. The CDR3 covers 12 residues. CDR1 and CDR2 (germline): SQVTM, ANQGSEA. CDR3 DNA: TGCAGCGTCCTGGGGGGACAAGAGACCCAGTACTTC. Protein product: CSVLGGQETQYF.

CDR3 DNA: TGTGCCAGCAGTCCACAATGGTTAAGCGGGACCAACGTCCTGACTTTC. This encodes CASSPQWLSGTNVLTF. The chain recombines TRBV6-6 with TRBJ2-6; 7 bases align to TRBD2. J gave up 8 bases and V 5 bases, and 12 bases lay outside the gene matches. The CDR3 totals 16 residues. The germline gives CDR1 MNHNY, CDR2 SVGAGI (reference sequence).

This sequence joins TRBV5-1 and TRBJ2-1, with TRBD1 matching 9 bases. Per germline, CDR1 SGHRS and CDR2 YFSETQ. The CDR3 spans 17 residues. V dropped 0 bases and J dropped 7; count of bases not matched to a gene: 11. The CDR3 DNA reads as TGCGCCAGCAGCTTGGATAGCGCCGGGACAGGGCTAAATGAGCAGTTCTTC. It codes for CASSLDSAGTGLNEQFF.

This clone was seen just once. This rearrangement joins TRBV4-1 to TRBJ2-7; the match to TRBD2 covers 13 bases. The V segment lost 3 bases and the J segment 3 bases; nucleotides outside the gene matches: 8. Germline CDR1 MGHRA, CDR2 YSYEKL. The CDR3 length is 17 residues. For the CDR3, the DNA is TGCGCCAGCAGCCAGATATTCGGGACTAGCGGGATCTACGAGCAGTACGTC. Protein product: CASSQIFGTSGIYEQYV.

The table lists this clone with a few counts. This chain joins TRBV5-1 and TRBJ2-5; 9 bases align to TRBD1. J gave up 7 bases and V 0 bases, and 7 bases lay outside the gene matches. The CDR3 is 15 amino acids. The germline gives CDR1 SGHRS, CDR2 YFSETQ. The CDR3 DNA sequence: TGCGCCAGCAGCTTGGCGGGACAGGGTACAGGGACCCAGTACTTC. Its translation is CASSLAGQGTGTQYF.

The chain carries TRBV18 and TRBJ1-2, with D perhaps TRBD1 (5 bases). The germline V gene has CDR1 KGHSH and CDR2 LQKENI. This CDR3 comprises 15 residues. Deletions cut 4 bases from V and 3 bases from J, with 15 bases between. Written as DNA, the CDR3 is TGTGCCAGCTCACTGCCGGGGGGGAAGGACTATGGCTACACCTTC. Its translation: CASSLPGGKDYGYTF.